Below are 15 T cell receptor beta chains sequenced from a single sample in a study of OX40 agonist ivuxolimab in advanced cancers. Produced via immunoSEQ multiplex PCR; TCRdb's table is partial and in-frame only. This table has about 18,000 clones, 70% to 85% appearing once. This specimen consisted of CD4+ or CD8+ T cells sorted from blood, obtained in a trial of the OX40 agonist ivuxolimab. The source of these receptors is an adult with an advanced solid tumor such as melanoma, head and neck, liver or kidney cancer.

The CDR3 DNA is TGTGCCAGCAGCTTGACGGGACAGATAAACACTGAAGCTTTCTTT. Translation gives CASSLTGQINTEAFF. V gene TRBV7-6 combines with J gene TRBJ1-1; 7 bases line up with TRBD1. J was trimmed by 2 bases and V by 3 bases; bases with no gene match: 6. The CDR3 totals 15 residues. The germline V gene encodes CDR1 SGHVS and CDR2 FNYEAQ.

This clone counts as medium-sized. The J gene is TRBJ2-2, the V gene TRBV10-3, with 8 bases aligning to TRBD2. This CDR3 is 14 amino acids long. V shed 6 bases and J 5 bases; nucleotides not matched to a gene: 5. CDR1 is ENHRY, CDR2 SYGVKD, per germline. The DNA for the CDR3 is TGTGCCATCAGCGCTAGCGGGCTTACCGGGGAGCTGTTTTTT. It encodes CAISASGLTGELFF.

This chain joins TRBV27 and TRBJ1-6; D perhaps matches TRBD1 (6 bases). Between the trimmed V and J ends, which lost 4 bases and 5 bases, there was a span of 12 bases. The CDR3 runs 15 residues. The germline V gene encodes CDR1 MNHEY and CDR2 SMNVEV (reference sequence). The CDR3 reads CASSYAAGDNSPLHF. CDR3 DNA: TGTGCCAGCAGTTACGCGGCAGGGGATAATTCACCCCTCCACTTT.

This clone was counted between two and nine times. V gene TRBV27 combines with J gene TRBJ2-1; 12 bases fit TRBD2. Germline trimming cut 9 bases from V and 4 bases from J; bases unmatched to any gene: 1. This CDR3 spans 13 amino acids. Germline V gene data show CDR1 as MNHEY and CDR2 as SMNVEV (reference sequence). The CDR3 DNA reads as TGTGCCAGTGGACTAGCGGGATACAATGAGCAGTTCTTC. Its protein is CASGLAGYNEQFF.

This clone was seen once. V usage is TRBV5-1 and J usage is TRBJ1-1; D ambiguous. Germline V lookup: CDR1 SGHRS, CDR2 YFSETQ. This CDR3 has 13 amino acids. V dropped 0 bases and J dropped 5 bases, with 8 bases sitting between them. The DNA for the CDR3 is TGCGCCAGCAGCTTGGGACCGGGAACTGAAGCTTTCTTT. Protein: CASSLGPGTEAFF. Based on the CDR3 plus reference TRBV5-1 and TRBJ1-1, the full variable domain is KAGVTQTPRYLIKTRGQQVTLSCSPISGHRSVSWYQQTPGQGLQFLFEYFSETQRNKGNFPGRFSGRQFSNSRSEMNVSTLELGDSALYLCASSLGPGTEAFFGQGTRLTVV.

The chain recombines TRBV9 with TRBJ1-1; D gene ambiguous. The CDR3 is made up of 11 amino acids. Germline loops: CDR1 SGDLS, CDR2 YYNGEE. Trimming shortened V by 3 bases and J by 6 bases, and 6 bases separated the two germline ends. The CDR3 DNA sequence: TGTGCCAGCAGCGAGCCGCCTGAAGCTTTCTTT. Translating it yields CASSEPPEAFF.

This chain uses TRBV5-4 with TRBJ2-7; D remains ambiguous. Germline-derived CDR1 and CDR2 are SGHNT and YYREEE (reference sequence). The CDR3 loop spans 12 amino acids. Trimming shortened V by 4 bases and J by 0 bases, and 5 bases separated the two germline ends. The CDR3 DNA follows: TGTGCCAGCAGCGCCCTCTCCTACGAGCAGTACTTC. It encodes CASSALSYEQYF.

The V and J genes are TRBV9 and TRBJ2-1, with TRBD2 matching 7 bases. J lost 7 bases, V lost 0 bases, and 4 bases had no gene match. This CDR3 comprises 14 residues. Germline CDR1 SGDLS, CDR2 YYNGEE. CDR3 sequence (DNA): TGTGCCAGCAGCGTAGTGGGGGAGGGGAATGAGCAGTTCTTC. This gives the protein CASSVVGEGNEQFF.

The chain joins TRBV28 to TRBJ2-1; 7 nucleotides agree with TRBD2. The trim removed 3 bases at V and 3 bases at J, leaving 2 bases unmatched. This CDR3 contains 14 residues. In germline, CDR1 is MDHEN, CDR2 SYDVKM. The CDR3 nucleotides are TGTGCCAGCAGTTTGGGGGGGGGCTACAATGAGCAGTTCTTC. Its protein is CASSLGGGYNEQFF.

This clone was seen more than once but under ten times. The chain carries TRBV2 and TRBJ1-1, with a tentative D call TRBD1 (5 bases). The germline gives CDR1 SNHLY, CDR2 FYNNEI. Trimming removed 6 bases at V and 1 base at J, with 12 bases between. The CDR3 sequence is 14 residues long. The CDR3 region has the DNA TGTGCCAGCAGGAGAGGGGACCCGAACACTGAAGCTTTCTTT. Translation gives CASRRGDPNTEAFF.

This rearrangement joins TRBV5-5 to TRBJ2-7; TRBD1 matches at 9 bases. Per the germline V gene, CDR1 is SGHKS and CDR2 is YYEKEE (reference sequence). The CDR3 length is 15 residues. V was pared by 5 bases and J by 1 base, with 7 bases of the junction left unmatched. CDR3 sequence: CASSLTGGLSYEQYF. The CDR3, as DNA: TGTGCCAGCAGTTTGACAGGGGGGCTTTCCTACGAGCAGTACTTC. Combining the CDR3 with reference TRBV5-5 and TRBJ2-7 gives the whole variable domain DAGVTQSPTHLIKTRGQQVTLRCSPISGHKSVSWYQQVLGQGPQFIFQYYEKEERGRGNFPDRFSARQFPNYSSELNVNALLLGDSALYLCASSLTGGLSYEQYFGPGTRLTVT.

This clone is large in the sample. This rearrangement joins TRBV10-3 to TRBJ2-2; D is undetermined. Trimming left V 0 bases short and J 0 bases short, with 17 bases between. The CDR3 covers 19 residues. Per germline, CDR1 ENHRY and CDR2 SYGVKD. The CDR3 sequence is CAISESMAAADTNTGELFF. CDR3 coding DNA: TGTGCCATCAGTGAGTCGATGGCGGCAGCCGATACGAACACCGGGGAGCTGTTTTTT.

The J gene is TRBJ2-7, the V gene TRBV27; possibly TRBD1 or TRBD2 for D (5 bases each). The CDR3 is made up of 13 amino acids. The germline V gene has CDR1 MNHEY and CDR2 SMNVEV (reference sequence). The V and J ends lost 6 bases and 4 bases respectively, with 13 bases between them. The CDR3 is CASSLGDGYEQYF. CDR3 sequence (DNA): TGTGCCAGCAGCCTCGGGGACGGTTACGAGCAGTACTTC.

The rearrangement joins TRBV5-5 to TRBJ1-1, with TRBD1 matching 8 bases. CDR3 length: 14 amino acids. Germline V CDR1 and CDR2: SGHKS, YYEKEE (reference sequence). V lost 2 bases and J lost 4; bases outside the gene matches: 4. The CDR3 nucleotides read TGTGCCAGCAGCTTTCAGGGGGCGATCACTGAAGCTTTCTTT. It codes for CASSFQGAITEAFF.

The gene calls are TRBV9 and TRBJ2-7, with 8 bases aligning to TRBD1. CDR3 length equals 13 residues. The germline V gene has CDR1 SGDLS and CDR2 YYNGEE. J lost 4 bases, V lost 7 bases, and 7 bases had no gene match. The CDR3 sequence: CASAGTGGYEQYF. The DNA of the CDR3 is TGTGCCAGCGCCGGGACAGGAGGTTACGAGCAGTACTTC.